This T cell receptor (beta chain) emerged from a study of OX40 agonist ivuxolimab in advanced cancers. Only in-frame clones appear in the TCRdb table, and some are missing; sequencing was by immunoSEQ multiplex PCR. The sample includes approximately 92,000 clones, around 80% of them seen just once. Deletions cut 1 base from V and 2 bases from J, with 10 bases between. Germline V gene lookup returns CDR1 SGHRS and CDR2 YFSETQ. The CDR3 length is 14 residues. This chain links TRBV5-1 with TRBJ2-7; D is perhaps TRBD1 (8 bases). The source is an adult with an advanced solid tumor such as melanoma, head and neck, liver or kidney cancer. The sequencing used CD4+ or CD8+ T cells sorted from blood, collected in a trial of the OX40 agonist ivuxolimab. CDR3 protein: CASSLTGGAYEQYF. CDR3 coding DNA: TGCGCCAGCAGCTTGACAGGGGGGGCCTACGAGCAGTACTTC. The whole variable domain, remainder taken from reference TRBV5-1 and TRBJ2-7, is KAGVTQTPRYLIKTRGQQVTLSCSPISGHRSVSWYQQTPGQGLQFLFEYFSETQRNKGNFPGRFSGRQFSNSRSEMNVSTLELGDSALYLCASSLTGGAYEQYFGPGTRLTVT.